The 16 T cell receptor beta chains listed next were all sequenced from one sample in a study of blood T cell repertoires in COVID-19. Data came from immunoSEQ multiplex PCR; TCRdb stores just in-frame clones and leaves some out. The sample records 270,000 or so clones, about 85% being singletons. Sample: PBMCs or T cells enriched from blood (not recorded which). These receptors were obtained from a woman in her fifties or sixties who had been exposed to COVID-19.

CDR3 DNA: TGTGCCAGCAGCCATATGTCCATCGGAGCCTACAATGAGCAGTTCTTC. Its protein product is CASSHMSIGAYNEQFF. V gene TRBV3-1 (or the pseudogene TRBV3-2) combines with J gene TRBJ2-1; no clear D gene. CDR1 and CDR2 (germline): LGHDT, YNNKEL (reference sequence). This CDR3 is built from 16 residues. Deletions cut 3 bases from V and 2 bases from J, with 14 bases between.

The chain is built from TRBV12-5 and TRBJ2-1, with TRBD2 matching over 9 bases. This CDR3 is 14 amino acids long. CDR1 LGHNT and CDR2 FRNRAP come from the germline V gene. V dropped 6 bases and J dropped 9; count of bases not matched to a gene: 9. The CDR3 coding sequence is TGTGCTAGTGGGGCGACTAGCGGTTCGTCTGAGCAGTTCTTC. Encoded protein: CASGATSGSSEQFF.

This chain links TRBV10-3 with TRBJ2-2; the match to TRBD1 covers 11 bases. V trimming: 8 bases; J trimming: 0 bases; junction bases outside the gene matches: 2. In germline, CDR1 is ENHRY, CDR2 SYGVKD. The CDR3 runs to 15 residues. CDR3 coding DNA: TGTGCCATCCGGACAGGGGGCACGAACACCGGGGAGCTGTTTTTT. This sequence encodes CAIRTGGTNTGELFF.

The V and J genes are TRBV5-5 and TRBJ1-5; D unresolved. V was pared by 0 bases and J by 5 bases, with 6 bases between. The CDR3 runs 13 residues. CDR1 and CDR2 from the germline V gene are SGHKS and YYEKEE (reference sequence). As DNA, the CDR3 is TGTGCCAGCAGCTTGGACGGAGATCAGCCCCAGCATTTT. This gives the protein CASSLDGDQPQHF. The whole variable domain, remainder taken from reference TRBV5-5 and TRBJ1-5, is DAGVTQSPTHLIKTRGQQVTLRCSPISGHKSVSWYQQVLGQGPQFIFQYYEKEERGRGNFPDRFSARQFPNYSSELNVNALLLGDSALYLCASSLDGDQPQHFGDGTRLSIL.

The sample holds a few counts of this clone. The chain recombines TRBV2 with TRBJ2-1; D may be TRBD2 (5 bases). Germline V gene sequence: CDR1 SNHLY, CDR2 FYNNEI. The V gene lost 0 bases and the J gene lost 9 bases, with 9 bases spanning the gap. This CDR3 spans 13 amino acids. CDR3 DNA sequence: TGTGCCAGCAGTGAAGCCTCACGGGGTGAGCAGTTCTTC. It codes for CASSEASRGEQFF.

This clone was counted once. V and J are TRBV24-1 and TRBJ1-1, with D maybe TRBD1 (6 bases). The V end lost 6 bases, the J end lost 9 bases, and 10 bases lay between the germline ends. Per germline, CDR1 KGHDR and CDR2 SFDVKD. The CDR3 runs to 11 residues. In DNA, the CDR3 is TGTGCCACCAGTCTTAGGGGGAAAGCTTTCTTT. It yields the protein CATSLRGKAFF.

The chain uses TRBV5-4 and TRBJ2-1; TRBD2 is a possible D gene (7 bases). The V and J ends lost 4 bases and 5 bases respectively, with 16 bases between them. The length of the CDR3 is 15 residues. In germline, CDR1 is SGHNT, CDR2 YYREEE (reference sequence). DNA for the CDR3: TGTGCCAGCAGCCGATATCGCGGGGGCGACAATGAGCAGTTCTTC. Translating gives CASSRYRGGDNEQFF.

The J gene is TRBJ1-1, the V gene TRBV10-3; D is uncertain. The ends were cut back, 3 bases at V and 1 base at J, with 9 bases in the middle. CDR3 size: 14 residues. Germline V gives CDR1 ENHRY, CDR2 SYGVKD. CDR3 protein: CAISEFGKNTEAFF. The DNA for the CDR3 is TGTGCCATCAGTGAATTCGGGAAGAACACTGAAGCTTTCTTT.

V is TRBV6-4 and J is TRBJ2-1; 10 bases align to TRBD1. Germline V gives CDR1 MRHNA, CDR2 SNTAGT. V trimming: 3 bases; J trimming: 2 bases; junction bases outside the gene matches: 1. The CDR3 is 15 residues long. CDR3 amino acids: CASSEGQGPYNEQFF. The CDR3 nucleotides read TGTGCCAGCAGTGAGGGACAGGGGCCCTACAATGAGCAGTTCTTC.

The chain uses TRBV15 and TRBJ2-1; the match to TRBD1 covers 10 bases. Per the germline V gene, CDR1 is LNHNV and CDR2 is YYDKDF (reference sequence). V lost 6 bases, J lost 5 bases, and 7 bases stayed unmatched. This CDR3 spans 15 amino acids. Written as DNA, the CDR3 is TGTGCCACCAGGATGGGACAGGGGTCAAACAATGAGCAGTTCTTC. This translates into CATRMGQGSNNEQFF.

This rearrangement joins TRBV4-1 to TRBJ1-1; a possible D gene is TRBD1 (6 bases). V was cut by 0 bases and J by 1 base, with 12 bases left in between. CDR1 and CDR2 (germline): MGHRA, YSYEKL. The CDR3 covers 16 residues. In DNA form, the CDR3 reads TGCGCCAGCAGCCAAGAGGGGGCGAGTAAGAACACTGAAGCTTTCTTT. It codes for CASSQEGASKNTEAFF.

The chain recombines TRBV5-1 with TRBJ1-1; maybe TRBD1 (5 bases). V dropped 4 bases and J dropped 3 bases, with 13 bases sitting between them. There are 14 residues in the CDR3. Germline V lookup: CDR1 SGHRS, CDR2 YFSETQ. The CDR3 loop is CASSVTGFDTEAFF. The CDR3 nucleotides read TGCGCCAGCAGCGTAACAGGTTTCGACACTGAAGCTTTCTTT.

This clone has only one observation. The chain uses TRBV5-4 and TRBJ2-3; 9 bases agree with TRBD2. The CDR3 contains 16 residues. V was pared by 1 base and J by 1 base, with 4 bases of the junction left unmatched. Germline CDR1 and CDR2: SGHNT and YYREEE (reference sequence). This chain's CDR3 is CASSLPASGGTDTQYF. CDR3 sequence (DNA): TGTGCCAGCAGCTTGCCGGCTAGCGGGGGCACAGATACGCAGTATTTT.

The genes are TRBV29-1 and TRBJ2-3; no firm D call. Germline-derived CDR1 and CDR2 are SQVTM and ANQGSEA. The ends were cut back, 1 base at V and 2 bases at J, with 10 bases in the middle. The CDR3 loop spans 14 amino acids. In DNA form, the CDR3 reads TGCAGCGTTGAAGGGCGACTTCACACAGATACGCAGTATTTT. Its protein is CSVEGRLHTDTQYF.

This clone was counted a few times. The chain employs TRBV10-3 and TRBJ1-6; 7 bases are shared with TRBD1. The CDR3 length is 16 residues. The V segment lost 4 bases and the J segment 6 bases; nucleotides outside the gene matches: 9. CDR1 is ENHRY, CDR2 SYGVKD, per germline. This CDR3 reads CAISGGVGTANSPLHF. The CDR3 region has the DNA TGTGCCATCAGTGGAGGGGTAGGGACAGCTAATTCACCCCTCCACTTT.

V is TRBV11-2 and J is TRBJ2-1; 16 bases are a match to TRBD2. J gave up 5 bases and V 5 bases, and 6 bases lay outside the gene matches. Looked up from germline, CDR1 is SGHAT and CDR2 is FQNNGV. The CDR3 totals 17 residues. The CDR3 region is CASSLGLAGGYHNEQFF. In DNA form, the CDR3 reads TGTGCCAGCAGCCTGGGACTAGCGGGGGGGTACCACAATGAGCAGTTCTTC.